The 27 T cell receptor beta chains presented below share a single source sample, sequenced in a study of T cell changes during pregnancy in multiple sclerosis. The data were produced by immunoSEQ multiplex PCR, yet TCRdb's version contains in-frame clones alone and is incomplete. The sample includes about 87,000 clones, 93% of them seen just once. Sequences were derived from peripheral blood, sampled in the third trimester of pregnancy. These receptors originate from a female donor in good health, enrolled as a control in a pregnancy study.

The CDR3 region is CASSTPSGYSYEQYF. CDR3 coding DNA: TGTGCCAGCAGCACTCCTAGTGGTTACTCCTACGAGCAGTACTTC. The chain has TRBV7-2 and TRBJ2-7; D remains ambiguous. Germline CDR1 is SGHTA and CDR2 is FQGNSA. There are 15 residues in the CDR3. Between the trimmed V and J ends, which lost 5 bases and 0 bases, there was a span of 14 bases.

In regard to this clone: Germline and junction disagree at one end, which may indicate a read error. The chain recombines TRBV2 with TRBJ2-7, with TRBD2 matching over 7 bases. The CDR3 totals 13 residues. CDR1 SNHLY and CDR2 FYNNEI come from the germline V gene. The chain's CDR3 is CASSEALTSLLPF. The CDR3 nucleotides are TGTGCCAGCAGTGAGGCCTTGACTAGCCTCCTACCTTTC.

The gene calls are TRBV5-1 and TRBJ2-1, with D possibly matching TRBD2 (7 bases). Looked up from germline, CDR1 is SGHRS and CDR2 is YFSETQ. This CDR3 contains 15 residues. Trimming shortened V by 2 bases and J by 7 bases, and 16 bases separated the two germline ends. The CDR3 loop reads CASSLIGGAGNEQFF. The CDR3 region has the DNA TGCGCCAGCAGCTTAATAGGGGGGGCTGGAAATGAGCAGTTCTTC. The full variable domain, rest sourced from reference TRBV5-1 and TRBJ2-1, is KAGVTQTPRYLIKTRGQQVTLSCSPISGHRSVSWYQQTPGQGLQFLFEYFSETQRNKGNFPGRFSGRQFSNSRSEMNVSTLELGDSALYLCASSLIGGAGNEQFFGPGTRLTVL.

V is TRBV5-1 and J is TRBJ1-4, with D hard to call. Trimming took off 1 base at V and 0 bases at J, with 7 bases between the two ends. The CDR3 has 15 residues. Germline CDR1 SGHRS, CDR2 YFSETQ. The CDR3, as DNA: TGCGCCAGCAGCTTGATCGGGGCAACTAATGAAAAACTGTTTTTT. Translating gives CASSLIGATNEKLFF.

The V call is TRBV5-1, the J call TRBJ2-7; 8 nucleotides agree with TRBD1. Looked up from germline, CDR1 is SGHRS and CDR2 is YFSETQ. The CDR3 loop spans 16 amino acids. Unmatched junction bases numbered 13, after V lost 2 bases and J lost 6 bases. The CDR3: CASSFRPRGLRSEQYF. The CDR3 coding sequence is TGCGCCAGCAGCTTTCGGCCCAGGGGGCTACGTAGCGAGCAGTACTTC.

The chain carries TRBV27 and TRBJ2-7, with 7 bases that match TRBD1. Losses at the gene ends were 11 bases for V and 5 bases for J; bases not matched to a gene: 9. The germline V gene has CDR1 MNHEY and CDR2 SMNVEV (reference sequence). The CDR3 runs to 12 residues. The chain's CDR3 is CAAKDRANEQYF. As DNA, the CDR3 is TGTGCCGCTAAAGACAGGGCCAACGAGCAGTACTTC.

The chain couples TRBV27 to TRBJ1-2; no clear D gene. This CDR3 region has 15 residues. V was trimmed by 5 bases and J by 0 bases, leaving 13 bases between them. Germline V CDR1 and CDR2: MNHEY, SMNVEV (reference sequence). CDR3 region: CASSPRREANYGYTF. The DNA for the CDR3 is TGTGCCAGCAGTCCCAGAAGGGAGGCTAACTATGGCTACACCTTC.

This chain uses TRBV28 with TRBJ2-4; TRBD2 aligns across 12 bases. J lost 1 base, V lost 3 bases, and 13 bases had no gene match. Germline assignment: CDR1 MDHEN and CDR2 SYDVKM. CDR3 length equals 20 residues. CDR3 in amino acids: CASSFRTSGAPGRAKNIQYF. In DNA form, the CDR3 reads TGTGCCAGCAGTTTTCGGACTAGCGGGGCCCCAGGGAGGGCCAAAAACATTCAGTACTTC.

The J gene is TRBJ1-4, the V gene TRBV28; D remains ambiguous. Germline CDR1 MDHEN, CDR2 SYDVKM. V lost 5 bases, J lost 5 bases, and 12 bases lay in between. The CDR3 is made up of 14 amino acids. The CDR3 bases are TGTGCCAGCAGTCCCCCCGGGGAGAATGAAAAACTGTTTTTT. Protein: CASSPPGENEKLFF.

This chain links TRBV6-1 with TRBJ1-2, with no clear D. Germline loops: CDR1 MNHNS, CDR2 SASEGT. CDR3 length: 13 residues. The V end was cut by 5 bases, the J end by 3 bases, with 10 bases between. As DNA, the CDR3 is TGTGCCAGCAGTTCCGCGGGGTACTATGGCTACACCTTC. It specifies CASSSAGYYGYTF.

CDR3 DNA: TGCGCCAGCAGCCAAGTCTGGGGTCCGGGGGGGGGCTACACCTTC. Translated, it gives CASSQVWGPGGGYTF. The genes are TRBV4-1 and TRBJ1-2; possible D gene TRBD1, 5 bases. Germline V gives CDR1 MGHRA, CDR2 YSYEKL. V shed 1 base and J shed 8 bases, with 17 bases lying between them. The CDR3 has 15 amino acids.

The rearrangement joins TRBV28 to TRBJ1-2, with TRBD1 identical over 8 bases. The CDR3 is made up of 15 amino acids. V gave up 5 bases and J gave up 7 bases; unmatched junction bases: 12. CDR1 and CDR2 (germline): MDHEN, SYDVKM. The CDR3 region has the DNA TGTGCCAGCAGTCGCATGGACAGGGTCTCGCTTGGCTACACCTTC. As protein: CASSRMDRVSLGYTF.

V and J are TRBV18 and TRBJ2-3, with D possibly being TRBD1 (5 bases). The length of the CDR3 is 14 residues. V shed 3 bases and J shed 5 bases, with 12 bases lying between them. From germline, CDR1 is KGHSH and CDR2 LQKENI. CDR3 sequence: CASSPARGGDTQYF. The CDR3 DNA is TGTGCCAGCTCACCCGCAAGGGGCGGAGATACGCAGTATTTT.

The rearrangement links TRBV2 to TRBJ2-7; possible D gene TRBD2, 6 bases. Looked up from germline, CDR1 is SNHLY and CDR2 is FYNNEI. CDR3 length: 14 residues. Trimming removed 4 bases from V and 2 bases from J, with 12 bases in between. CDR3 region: CASSAEGITYEQYF. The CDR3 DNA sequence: TGTGCCAGCAGTGCGGAGGGGATTACCTACGAGCAGTACTTC.

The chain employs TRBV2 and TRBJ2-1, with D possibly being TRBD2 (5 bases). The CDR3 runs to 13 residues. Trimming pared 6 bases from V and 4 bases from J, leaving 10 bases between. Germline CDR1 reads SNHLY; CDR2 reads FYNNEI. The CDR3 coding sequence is TGTGCCAGCAGCTGGACTGCTTACAATGAGCAGTTCTTC. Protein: CASSWTAYNEQFF.

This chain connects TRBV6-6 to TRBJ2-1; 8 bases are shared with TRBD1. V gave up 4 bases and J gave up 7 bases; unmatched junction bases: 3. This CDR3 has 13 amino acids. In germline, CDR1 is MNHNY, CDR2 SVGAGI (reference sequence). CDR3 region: CASSSTGGNEQFF. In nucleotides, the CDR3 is TGTGCCAGCAGTTCCACAGGGGGTAATGAGCAGTTCTTC.

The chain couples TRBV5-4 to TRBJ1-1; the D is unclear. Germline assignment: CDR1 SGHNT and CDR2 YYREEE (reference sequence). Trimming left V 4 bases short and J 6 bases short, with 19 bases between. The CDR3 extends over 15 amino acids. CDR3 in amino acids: CASSVVRETRSEAFF. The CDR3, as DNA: TGTGCCAGCAGCGTAGTGAGGGAGACTAGGTCTGAAGCTTTCTTT.

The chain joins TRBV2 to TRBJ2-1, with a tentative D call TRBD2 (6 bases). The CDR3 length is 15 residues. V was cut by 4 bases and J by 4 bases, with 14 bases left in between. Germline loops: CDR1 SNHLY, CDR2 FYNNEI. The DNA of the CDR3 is TGTGCCAGCAGTGTAGCCAGCGGGTTATACAATGAGCAGTTCTTC. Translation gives CASSVASGLYNEQFF.

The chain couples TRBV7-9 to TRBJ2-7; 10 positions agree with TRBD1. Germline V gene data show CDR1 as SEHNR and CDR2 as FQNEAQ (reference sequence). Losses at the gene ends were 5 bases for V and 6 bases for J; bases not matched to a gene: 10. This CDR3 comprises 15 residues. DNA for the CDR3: TGTGCCAGCAGCCTAGGTCCGGGACAGGGGTTCGAGCAGTACTTC. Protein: CASSLGPGQGFEQYF.

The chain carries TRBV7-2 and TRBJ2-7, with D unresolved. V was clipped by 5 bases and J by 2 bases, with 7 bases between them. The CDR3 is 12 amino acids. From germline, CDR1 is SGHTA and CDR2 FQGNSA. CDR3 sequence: CASSAVTYEQYF. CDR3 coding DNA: TGTGCCAGCAGCGCGGTTACCTACGAGCAGTACTTC.

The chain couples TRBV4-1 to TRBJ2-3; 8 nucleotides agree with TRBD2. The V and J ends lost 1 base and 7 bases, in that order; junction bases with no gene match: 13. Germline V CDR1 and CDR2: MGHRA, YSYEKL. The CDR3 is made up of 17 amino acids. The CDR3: CASSQGLGIERENTQYF. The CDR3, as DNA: TGCGCCAGCAGCCAAGGCCTAGGGATTGAGCGGGAGAATACGCAGTATTTT.

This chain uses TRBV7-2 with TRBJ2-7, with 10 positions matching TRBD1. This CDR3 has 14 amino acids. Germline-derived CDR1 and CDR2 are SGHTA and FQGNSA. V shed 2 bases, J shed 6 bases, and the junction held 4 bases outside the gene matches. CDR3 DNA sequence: TGTGCCAGCAGCTTACCGGGACAGGGGAGCGAGCAGTACTTC. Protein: CASSLPGQGSEQYF.

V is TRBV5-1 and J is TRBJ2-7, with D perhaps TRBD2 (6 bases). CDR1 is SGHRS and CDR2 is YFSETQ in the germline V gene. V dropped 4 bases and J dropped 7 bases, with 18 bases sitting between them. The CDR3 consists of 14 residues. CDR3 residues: CASSQSWGVGEQYF. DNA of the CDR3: TGCGCCAGCAGCCAGTCGTGGGGGGTGGGGGAGCAGTACTTC.

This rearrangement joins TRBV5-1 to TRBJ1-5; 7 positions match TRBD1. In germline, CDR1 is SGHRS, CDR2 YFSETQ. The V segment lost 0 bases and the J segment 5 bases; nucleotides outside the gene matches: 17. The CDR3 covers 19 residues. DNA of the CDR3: TGCGCCAGCAGCTTGGGCGGCAGGGGGAATTTCTTTTATGATCAGCCCCAGCATTTT. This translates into CASSLGGRGNFFYDQPQHF.

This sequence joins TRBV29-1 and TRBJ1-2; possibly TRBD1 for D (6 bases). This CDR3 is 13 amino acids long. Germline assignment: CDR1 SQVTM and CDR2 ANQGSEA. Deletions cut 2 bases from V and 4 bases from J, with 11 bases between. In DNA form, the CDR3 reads TGCAGCGTTGAAACACAGGGAAGCTATGGCTACACCTTC. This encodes CSVETQGSYGYTF.

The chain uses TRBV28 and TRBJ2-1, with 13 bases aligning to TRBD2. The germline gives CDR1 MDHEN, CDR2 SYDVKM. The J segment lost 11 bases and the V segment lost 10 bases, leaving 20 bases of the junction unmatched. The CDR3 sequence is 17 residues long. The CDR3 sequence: CATQEPPGLAGVNQQFF. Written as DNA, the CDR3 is TGTGCCACCCAGGAACCGCCCGGACTAGCGGGAGTAAACCAGCAGTTCTTC.

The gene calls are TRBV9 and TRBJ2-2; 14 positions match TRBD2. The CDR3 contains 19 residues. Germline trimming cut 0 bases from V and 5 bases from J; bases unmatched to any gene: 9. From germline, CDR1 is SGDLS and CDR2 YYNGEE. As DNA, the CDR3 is TGTGCCAGCAGCGTAGACGAGGGACTAGCGGGAGTTTGGACCGGGGAGCTGTTTTTT. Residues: CASSVDEGLAGVWTGELFF. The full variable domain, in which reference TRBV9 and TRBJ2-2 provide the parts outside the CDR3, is DSGVTQTPKHLITATGQRVTLRCSPRSGDLSVYWYQQSLDQGLQFLIQYYNGEERAKGNILERFSAQQFPDLHSELNLSSLELGDSALYFCASSVDEGLAGVWTGELFFGEGSRLTVL.